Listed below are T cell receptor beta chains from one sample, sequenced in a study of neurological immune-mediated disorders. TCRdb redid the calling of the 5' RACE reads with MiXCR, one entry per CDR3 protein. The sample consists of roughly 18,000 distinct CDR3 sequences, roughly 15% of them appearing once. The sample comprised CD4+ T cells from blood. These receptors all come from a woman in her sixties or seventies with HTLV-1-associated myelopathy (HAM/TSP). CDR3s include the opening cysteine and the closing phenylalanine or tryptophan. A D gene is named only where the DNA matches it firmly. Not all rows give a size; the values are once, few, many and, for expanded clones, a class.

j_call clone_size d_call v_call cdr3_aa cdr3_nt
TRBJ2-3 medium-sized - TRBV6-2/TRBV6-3 CASNDPTGADTQYF TGTGCCAGCAACGACCCTACGGGGGCAGATACGCAGTATTTT
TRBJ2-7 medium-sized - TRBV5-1 CASSLGQRAGEQYF TGCGCCAGCAGCTTGGGCCAGCGTGCGGGGGAGCAGTACTTC
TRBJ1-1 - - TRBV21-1 CASSNPSREAIF TGTGCCAGCAGCAACCCGAGCCGTGAAGCTATCTTT
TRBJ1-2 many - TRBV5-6 CASSLSQGEGYTF TGTGCCAGCAGCTTGTCCCAGGGAGAAGGCTACACCTTC
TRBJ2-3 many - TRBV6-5 CASARSTSTDTQYF TGTGCCAGCGCGAGGTCCACTAGCACAGATACGCAGTATTTT
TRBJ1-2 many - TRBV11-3 CASSPSYNYGYTF TGTGCCAGCAGCCCTTCTTATAACTATGGCTACACCTTC
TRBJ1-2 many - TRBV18 CASSPTGGEYGYTF TGTGCCAGCTCACCAACAGGCGGGGAATATGGCTACACCTTC
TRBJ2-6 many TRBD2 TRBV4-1 CASSQGRAGVGANVLTF TGCGCCAGCAGCCAAGGGCGAGCGGGAGTTGGGGCCAACGTCCTGACTTTC
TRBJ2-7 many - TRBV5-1 CASSLGVRQVESEQYF TGCGCCAGCAGCTTGGGGGTCCGGCAGGTGGAATCCGAGCAGTACTTC
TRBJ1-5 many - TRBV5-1 CASSPEGDSNQPQHF TGCGCCAGCAGCCCGGAGGGGGATAGCAATCAGCCCCAGCATTTT
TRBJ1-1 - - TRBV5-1 CASSDRQEAEAFF TGCGCCAGCAGCGATCGACAGGAGGCTGAAGCTTTCTTT
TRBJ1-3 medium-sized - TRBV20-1 CSATPPGGGNTIYF TGCAGTGCCACTCCCCCCGGTGGTGGAAACACCATATATTTT
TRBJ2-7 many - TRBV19 CASSIGTEVYEQYF TGTGCCAGTAGTATAGGCACAGAGGTATACGAGCAGTACTTC
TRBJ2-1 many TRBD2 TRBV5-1 CASSFSGSPDEQFF TGCGCCAGCAGCTTTAGCGGGAGCCCCGATGAGCAGTTCTTC
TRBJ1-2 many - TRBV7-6 CASSRTGRNYTF TGTGCCAGCAGCAGAACCGGGAGGAACTACACCTTC
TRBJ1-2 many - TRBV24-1 CATSRHGGDRYGYTF TGTGCCACCAGTCGCCATGGGGGAGACCGCTATGGCTACACCTTC
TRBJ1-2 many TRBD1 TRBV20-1 CSARTGPGYTF TGCAGTGCTAGGACAGGGCCTGGCTACACCTTC
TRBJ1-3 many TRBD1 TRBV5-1 CASSSTGPSGNTIYF TGCGCCAGCAGCTCGACAGGGCCCTCTGGAAACACCATATATTTT
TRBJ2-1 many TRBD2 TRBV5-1 CASSSWTGGAGGSYNEQFF TGCGCCAGCAGCTCCTGGACAGGCGGAGCGGGGGGCTCCTACAATGAGCAGTTCTTC
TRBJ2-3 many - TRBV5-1 CASSLRLNTDTQYF TGCGCCAGCAGCTTAAGACTCAACACAGATACGCAGTATTTT
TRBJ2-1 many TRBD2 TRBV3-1 CASSQLSGRAADNEQFF TGTGCCAGCAGCCAACTTAGCGGGAGGGCGGCGGACAATGAGCAGTTCTTC
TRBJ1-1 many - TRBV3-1 CASSQIHREAEAFF TGTGCCAGCAGCCAGATTCATCGGGAGGCTGAAGCTTTCTTT
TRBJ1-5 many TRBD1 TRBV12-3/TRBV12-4 CASSLVSGGAGQPQHF TGTGCCAGCAGTTTAGTATCAGGGGGCGCAGGCCAGCCCCAGCATTTT
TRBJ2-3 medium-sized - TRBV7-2 CASSFRTPSTDTQYF TGTGCCAGCAGCTTCAGGACACCTAGCACAGATACGCAGTATTTT
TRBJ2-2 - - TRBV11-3 CASSSGLQAGKLFF TGTGCCAGCAGCTCGGGACTCCAGGCAGGGAAGCTGTTTTTT
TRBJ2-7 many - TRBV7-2 CASSPHYHEQYF TGTGCCAGCAGCCCACACTACCACGAGCAGTACTTC
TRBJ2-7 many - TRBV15 CATSRGLNSYEQYF TGTGCCACCAGCAGAGGTCTAAACTCCTACGAGCAATACTTC
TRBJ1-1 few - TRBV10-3 CAIQGLNTEAFF TGTGCCATCCAGGGCTTGAACACTGAAGCTTTCTTT
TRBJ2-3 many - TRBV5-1 CASSFLTADTQYF TGCGCCAGCAGCTTTCTCACCGCAGATACGCAGTATTTT
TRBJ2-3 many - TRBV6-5 CASSYGGRTDTQYF TGTGCCAGCAGTTACGGAGGGAGAACAGATACGCAGTATTTT
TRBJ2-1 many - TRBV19 CATKGGRGRQDEQFF TGTGCCACCAAGGGAGGACGGGGGCGCCAGGATGAGCAGTTCTTC
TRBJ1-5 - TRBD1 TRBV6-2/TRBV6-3 CASKNFGQGVQPQHF TGTGCCAGCAAAAACTTTGGACAGGGGGTTCAGCCCCAGCATTTT
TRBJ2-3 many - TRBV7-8 CASSLATGLLDTQYF TGTGCCAGCAGCTTAGCAACGGGGCTCCTAGATACGCAGTATTTT
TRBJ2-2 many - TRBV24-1 CATSEPTGTGELFF TGTGCCACCAGTGAGCCGACAGGTACCGGGGAGCTGTTTTTT
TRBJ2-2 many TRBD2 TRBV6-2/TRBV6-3 CASRTSGNTGELFF TGTGCCAGCAGGACTAGCGGTAACACCGGGGAGCTGTTTTTT
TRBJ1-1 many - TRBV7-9 CASSSGVGTPEAFF TGTGCCAGCAGTTCGGGTGTGGGGACGCCTGAAGCTTTCTTT
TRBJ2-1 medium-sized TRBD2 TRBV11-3 CASSFDTSGSKNEQFF TGTGCCAGCAGTTTTGATACTAGCGGGAGTAAAAATGAGCAGTTCTTC
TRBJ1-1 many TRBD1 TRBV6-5 CASSLRRDRDEAFF TGTGCCAGCAGCCTCCGCCGGGACAGGGATGAAGCTTTCTTT
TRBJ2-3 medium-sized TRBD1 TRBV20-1 CSAPQATGGLRNTQYF TGCAGTGCCCCTCAGGCGACAGGGGGGCTCAGGAATACGCAGTATTTT
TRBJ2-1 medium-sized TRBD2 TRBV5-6 CASSLGYPSGGASNEQFF TGTGCCAGCAGCCTGGGTTATCCTAGCGGGGGGGCAAGCAATGAGCAGTTCTTC
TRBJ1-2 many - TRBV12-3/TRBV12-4 CASSPQFGYTF TGTGCCAGCAGCCCACAATTTGGCTACACCTTC
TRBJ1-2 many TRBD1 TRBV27 CASSLSGTGVGSYTF TGTGCCAGCAGTTTATCGGGGACAGGGGTCGGGAGCTACACCTTC
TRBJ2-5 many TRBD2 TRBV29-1 CSVEVPAGGTQYF TGCAGCGTTGAGGTCCCAGCGGGAGGGACCCAGTACTTC
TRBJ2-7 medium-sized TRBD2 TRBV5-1 CASSLGGASGSYEQYF TGCGCCAGCAGCCTCGGCGGGGCTAGCGGCTCCTACGAGCAGTACTTC
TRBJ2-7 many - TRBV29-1 CSVDILSGLTYEQYF TGCAGCGTTGATATTTTGTCAGGGTTGACCTACGAGCAGTACTTC
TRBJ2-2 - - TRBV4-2 CASSQDRRVGELFF TGTGCCAGCAGCCAAGATAGAAGGGTCGGGGAGCTGTTTTTT
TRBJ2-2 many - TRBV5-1 CASSLAGGWTGELFF TGCGCCAGCAGCTTGGCCGGGGGTTGGACCGGGGAGCTGTTTTTT
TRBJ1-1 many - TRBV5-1 CASLSGQKNTEAFF TGCGCCAGCCTATCAGGACAGAAGAACACTGAAGCTTTCTTT
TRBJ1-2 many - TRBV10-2 CASSPLEGYTF TGCGCCAGCAGTCCCCTGGAGGGCTACACCTTC
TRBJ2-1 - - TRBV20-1 CSAGKGAEGDNEQFF TGCAGTGCTGGAAAGGGGGCGGAGGGGGACAATGAGCAGTTCTTC
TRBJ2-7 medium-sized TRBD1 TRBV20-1 CSAFPGTGSYEQYF TGCAGTGCTTTTCCCGGGACAGGCTCCTACGAGCAGTACTTC
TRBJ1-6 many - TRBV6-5 CASSYSIRPIDPAPLHF TGTGCCAGCAGTTACTCGATAAGGCCGATCGATCCTGCACCCCTCCACTTT
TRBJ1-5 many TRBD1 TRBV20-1 CSATSGQGNNQPQHF TGCAGTGCCACCTCTGGACAGGGAAACAATCAGCCCCAGCATTTT